The entry below describes one TCR beta chain. What it binds is unknown. Using immunoSEQ multiplex PCR, the repertoire was profiled, and TCRdb retains in-frame clones only, with some absent. The top ten clones hold 10% of a sample with 50,000 or so clones, 75% to 90% of them seen once. This record belongs to a study of PD-L1 blockade in urothelial cancer. On the study more broadly: About 90% of the roughly 30 patients were men who had bladder-origin urothelial cancer. As for prior chemotherapy regimens, patients had received 0 to 3.

The time point denotes: peripheral blood 6 weeks after treatment start. There were between 1 and 8 samples from each patient, taken pretreatment and on-treatment. The trim removed 3 bases at V and 3 bases at J, leaving 10 bases unmatched. Germline lookup yields CDR1 MNHEY and CDR2 SVGAGI. The CDR3 is 16 residues long. The study, taken as a whole, reports: In blood sampled pretreatment, TCR clonality below the median predicted better survival.

The source is a man aged 55 to 69 with urothelial cancer. V usage is TRBV6-5 and J usage is TRBJ2-7; 8 nucleotides line up with TRBD1. Sample: PBMCs, taken around atezolizumab (anti-PD-L1) treatment. The CDR3 DNA reads TGTGCCAGCAGTTATTCCGGGACAGGTCTACTCTACGAGCAGTACTTC. Its translation: CASSYSGTGLLYEQYF.